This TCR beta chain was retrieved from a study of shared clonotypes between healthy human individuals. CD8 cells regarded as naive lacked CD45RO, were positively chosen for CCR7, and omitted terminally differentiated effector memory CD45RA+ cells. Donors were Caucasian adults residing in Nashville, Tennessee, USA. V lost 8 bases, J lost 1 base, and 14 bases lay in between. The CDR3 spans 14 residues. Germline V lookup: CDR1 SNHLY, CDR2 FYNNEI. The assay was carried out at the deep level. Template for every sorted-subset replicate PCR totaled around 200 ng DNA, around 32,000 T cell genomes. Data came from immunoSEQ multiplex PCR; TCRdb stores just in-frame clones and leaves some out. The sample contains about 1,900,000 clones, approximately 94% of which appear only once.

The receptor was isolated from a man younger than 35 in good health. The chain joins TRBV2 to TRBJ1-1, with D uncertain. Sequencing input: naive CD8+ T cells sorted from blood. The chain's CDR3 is CASLRLISNTEAFF. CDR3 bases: TGTGCCAGCCTCCGGCTGATTTCGAACACTGAAGCTTTCTTT.